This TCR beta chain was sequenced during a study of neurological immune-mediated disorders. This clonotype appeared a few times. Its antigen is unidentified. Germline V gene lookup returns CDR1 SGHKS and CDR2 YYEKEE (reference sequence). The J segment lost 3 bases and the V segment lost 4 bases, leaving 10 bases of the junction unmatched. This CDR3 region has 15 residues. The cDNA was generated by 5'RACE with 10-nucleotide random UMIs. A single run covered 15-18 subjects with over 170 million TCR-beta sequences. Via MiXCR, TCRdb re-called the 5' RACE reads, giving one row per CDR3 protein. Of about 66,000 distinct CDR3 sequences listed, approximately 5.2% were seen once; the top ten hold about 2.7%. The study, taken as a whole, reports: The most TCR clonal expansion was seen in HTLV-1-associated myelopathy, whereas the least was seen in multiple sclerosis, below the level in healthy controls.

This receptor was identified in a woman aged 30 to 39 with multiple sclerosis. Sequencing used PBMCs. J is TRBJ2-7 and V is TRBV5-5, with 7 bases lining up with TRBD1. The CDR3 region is CASSPQGEFDYEQYF. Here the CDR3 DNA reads TGTGCCAGCAGCCCGCAGGGGGAATTTGACTACGAGCAGTACTTC.